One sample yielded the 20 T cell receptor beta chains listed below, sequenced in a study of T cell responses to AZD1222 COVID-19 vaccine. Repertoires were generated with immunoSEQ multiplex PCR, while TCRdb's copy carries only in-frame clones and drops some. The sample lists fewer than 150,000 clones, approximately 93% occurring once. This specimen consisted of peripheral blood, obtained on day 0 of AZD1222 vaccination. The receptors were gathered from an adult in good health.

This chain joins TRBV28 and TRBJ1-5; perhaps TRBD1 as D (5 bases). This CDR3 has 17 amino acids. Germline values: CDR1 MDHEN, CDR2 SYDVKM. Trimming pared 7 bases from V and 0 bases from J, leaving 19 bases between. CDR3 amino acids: CASIFPTGQYSNQPQHF. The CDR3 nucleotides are TGTGCCAGCATCTTCCCCACGGGGCAGTATAGCAATCAGCCCCAGCATTTT.

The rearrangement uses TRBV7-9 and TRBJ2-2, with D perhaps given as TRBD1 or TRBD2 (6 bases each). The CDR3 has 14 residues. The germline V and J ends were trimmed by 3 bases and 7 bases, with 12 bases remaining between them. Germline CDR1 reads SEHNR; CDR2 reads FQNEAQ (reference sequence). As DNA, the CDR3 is TGTGCCAGCAGCTTGGGGGGCCCGGACGGGGAGCTGTTTTTT. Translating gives CASSLGGPDGELFF.

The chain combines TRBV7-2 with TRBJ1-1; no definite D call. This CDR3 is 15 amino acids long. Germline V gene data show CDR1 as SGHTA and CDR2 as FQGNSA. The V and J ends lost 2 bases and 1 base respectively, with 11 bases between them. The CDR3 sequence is CASSLLGVTNTEAFF. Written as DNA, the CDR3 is TGTGCCAGCAGCTTATTGGGAGTTACGAACACTGAAGCTTTCTTT.

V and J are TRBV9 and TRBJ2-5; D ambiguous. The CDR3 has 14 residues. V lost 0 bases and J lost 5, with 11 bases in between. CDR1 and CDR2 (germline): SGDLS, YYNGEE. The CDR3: CASSVEGSAETQYF. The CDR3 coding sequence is TGTGCCAGCAGCGTAGAGGGCTCGGCGGAGACCCAGTACTTC.

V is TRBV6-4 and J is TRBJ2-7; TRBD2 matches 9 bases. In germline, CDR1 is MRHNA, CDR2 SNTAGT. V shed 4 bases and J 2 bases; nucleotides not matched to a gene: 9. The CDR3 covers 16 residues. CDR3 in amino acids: CASSVFRREGPYEQYF. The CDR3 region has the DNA TGTGCCAGCAGTGTCTTTAGGCGGGAGGGCCCCTACGAGCAGTACTTC.

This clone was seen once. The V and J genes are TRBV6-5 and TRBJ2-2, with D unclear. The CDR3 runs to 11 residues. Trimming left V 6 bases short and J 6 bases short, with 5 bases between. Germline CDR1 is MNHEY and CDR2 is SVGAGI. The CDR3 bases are TGTGCCAGCAGAGTAGCCGGGGAGCTGTTTTTT. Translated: CASRVAGELFF.

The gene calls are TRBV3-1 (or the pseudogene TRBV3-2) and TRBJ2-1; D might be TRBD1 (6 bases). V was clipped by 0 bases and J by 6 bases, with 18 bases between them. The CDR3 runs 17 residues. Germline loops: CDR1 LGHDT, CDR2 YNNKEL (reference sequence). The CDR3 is CASSQDRGGVRFNEQFF. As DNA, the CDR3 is TGTGCCAGCAGCCAAGACAGGGGTGGGGTACGATTCAATGAGCAGTTCTTC.

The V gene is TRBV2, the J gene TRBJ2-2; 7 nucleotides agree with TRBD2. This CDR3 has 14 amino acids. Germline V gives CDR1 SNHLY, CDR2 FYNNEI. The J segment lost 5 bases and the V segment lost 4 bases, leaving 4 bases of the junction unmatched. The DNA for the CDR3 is TGTGCCAGCAGTGGGGTGCGGGAGACCGGGGAGCTGTTTTTT. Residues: CASSGVRETGELFF.

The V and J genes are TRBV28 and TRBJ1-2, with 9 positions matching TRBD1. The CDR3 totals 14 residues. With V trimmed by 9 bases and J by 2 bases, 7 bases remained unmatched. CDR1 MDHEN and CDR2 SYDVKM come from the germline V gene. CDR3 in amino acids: CASKLQGANYGYTF. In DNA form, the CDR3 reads TGTGCCAGTAAACTACAGGGGGCGAACTATGGCTACACCTTC.

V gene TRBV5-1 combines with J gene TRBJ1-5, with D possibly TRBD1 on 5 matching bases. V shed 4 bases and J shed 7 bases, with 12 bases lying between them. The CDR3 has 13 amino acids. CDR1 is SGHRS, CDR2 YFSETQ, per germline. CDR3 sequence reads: CASSKGSGQPQHF. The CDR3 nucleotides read TGCGCCAGCAGCAAGGGGAGTGGGCAGCCCCAGCATTTT.

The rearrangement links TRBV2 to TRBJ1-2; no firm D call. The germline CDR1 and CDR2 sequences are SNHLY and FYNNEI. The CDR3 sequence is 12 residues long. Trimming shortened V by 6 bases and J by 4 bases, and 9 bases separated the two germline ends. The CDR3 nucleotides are TGTGCCAGCAGGGACTCACCCTATGGCTACACCTTC. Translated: CASRDSPYGYTF.

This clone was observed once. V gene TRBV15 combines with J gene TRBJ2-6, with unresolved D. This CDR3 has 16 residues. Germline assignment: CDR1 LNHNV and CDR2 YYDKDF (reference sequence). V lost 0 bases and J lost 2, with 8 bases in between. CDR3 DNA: TGTGCCACCAGCAGAGATCTTGGGCCTGGGGCCAACGTCCTGACTTTC. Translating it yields CATSRDLGPGANVLTF.

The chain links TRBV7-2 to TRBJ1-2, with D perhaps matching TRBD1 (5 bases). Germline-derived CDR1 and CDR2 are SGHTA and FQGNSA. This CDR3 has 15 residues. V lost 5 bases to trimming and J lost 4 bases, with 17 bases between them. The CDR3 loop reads CASSRDPTGVYGYTF. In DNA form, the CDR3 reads TGTGCCAGCAGCAGAGATCCGACGGGGGTCTATGGCTACACCTTC. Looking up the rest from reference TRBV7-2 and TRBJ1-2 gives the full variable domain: GAGVSQSPSNKVTEKGKDVELRCDPISGHTALYWYRQSLGQGLEFLIYFQGNSAPDKSGLPSDRFSAERTGGSVSTLTIQRTQQEDSAVYLCASSRDPTGVYGYTFGSGTRLTVV.

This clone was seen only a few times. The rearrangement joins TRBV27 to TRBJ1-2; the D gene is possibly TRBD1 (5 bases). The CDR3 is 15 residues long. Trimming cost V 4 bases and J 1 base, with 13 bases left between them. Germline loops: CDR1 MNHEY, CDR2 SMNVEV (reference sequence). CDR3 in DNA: TGTGCCAGCAGTTCGGACACTTCTCTTAACTATGGCTACACCTTC. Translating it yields CASSSDTSLNYGYTF.

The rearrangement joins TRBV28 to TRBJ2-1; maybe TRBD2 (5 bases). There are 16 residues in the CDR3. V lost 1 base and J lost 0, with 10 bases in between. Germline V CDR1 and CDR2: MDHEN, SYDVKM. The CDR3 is CASSLFAGSSYNEQFF. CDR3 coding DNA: TGTGCCAGCAGTTTATTTGCGGGCAGCTCCTACAATGAGCAGTTCTTC.

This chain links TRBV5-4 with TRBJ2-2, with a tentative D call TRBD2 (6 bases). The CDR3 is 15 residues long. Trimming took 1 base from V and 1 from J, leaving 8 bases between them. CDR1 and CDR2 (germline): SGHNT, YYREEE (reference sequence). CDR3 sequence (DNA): TGTGCCAGCAGCTTGAGGCGGGGGAACACCGGGGAGCTGTTTTTT. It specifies CASSLRRGNTGELFF.

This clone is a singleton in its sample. The CDR3 is CASTVEGGEKLFF. As DNA, the CDR3 is TGTGCCAGCACCGTCGAAGGAGGTGAAAAACTGTTTTTT. The chain has TRBV28 and TRBJ1-4; D is unclear. With 7 bases removed from V and 7 bases from J, the gap between germline ends came to 13 bases. The germline CDR1 and CDR2 sequences are MDHEN and SYDVKM. The CDR3 runs 13 residues.

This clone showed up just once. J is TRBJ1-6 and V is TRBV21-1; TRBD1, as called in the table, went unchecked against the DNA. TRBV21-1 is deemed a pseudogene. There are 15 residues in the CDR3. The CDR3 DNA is TGTGCCAGCAGCATCACAGGTCCCCTCAATTCACCCCTCCACTTT. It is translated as CASSITGPLNSPLHF.

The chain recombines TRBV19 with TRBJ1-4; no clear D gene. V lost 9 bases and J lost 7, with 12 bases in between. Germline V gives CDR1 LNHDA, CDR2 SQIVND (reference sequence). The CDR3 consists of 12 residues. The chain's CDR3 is CASEGSGEKLFF. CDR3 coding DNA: TGTGCCAGCGAGGGTTCAGGTGAAAAACTGTTTTTT. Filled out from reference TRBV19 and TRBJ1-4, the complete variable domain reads DGGITQSPKYLFRKEGQNVTLSCEQNLNHDAMYWYRQDPGQGLRLIYYSQIVNDFQKGDIAEGYSVSREKKESFPLTVTSAQKNPTAFYLCASEGSGEKLFFGSGTQLSVL.

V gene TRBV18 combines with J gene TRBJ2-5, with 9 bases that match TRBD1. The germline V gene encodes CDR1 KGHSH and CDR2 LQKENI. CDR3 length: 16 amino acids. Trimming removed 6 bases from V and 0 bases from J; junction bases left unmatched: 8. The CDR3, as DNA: TGTGCCAGCTCGCAGGGGACAGGGTACAACCAAGAGACCCAGTACTTC. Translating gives CASSQGTGYNQETQYF.